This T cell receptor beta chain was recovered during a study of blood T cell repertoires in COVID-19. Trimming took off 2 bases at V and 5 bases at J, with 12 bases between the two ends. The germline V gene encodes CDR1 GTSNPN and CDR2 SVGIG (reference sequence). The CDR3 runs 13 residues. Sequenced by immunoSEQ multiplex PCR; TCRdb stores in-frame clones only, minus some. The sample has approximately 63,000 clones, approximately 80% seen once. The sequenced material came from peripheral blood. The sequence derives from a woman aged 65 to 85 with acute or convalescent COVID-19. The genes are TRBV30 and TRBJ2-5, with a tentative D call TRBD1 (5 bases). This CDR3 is CAWSSGSPETQYF. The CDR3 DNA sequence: TGTGCCTGGAGTTCAGGGTCCCCTGAGACCCAGTACTTC.